The rows below give T cell receptor beta chains drawn from one sample of a study of blood T cell repertoires in COVID-19. Using immunoSEQ multiplex PCR, the repertoire was profiled, and TCRdb retains in-frame clones only, with some absent. The sample has 200,000 to 250,000 clones, approximately 80% seen once. Sequenced: PBMCs or T cells enriched from blood (not recorded which). The origin of the receptors is a woman aged 50 to 60 with acute COVID-19. The CDR3 runs from the conserved cysteine through the conserved F or W. Each record gives: V gene, clone size, D gene, J gene, CDR3 protein, CDR3 DNA. The D gene is left open where the match is weak. Expanded clones get a size class; other rows say once, few or many, or leave the size out.

TRBV28	-	-	TRBJ1-1	CASSTQGRDTEAFF	TGTGCCAGCAGTACACAGGGTAGGGACACTGAAGCTTTCTTT
TRBV5-1	-	-	TRBJ2-2	CASSFRLANTGELFF	TGCGCCAGCAGCTTTCGACTGGCGAACACCGGGGAGCTGTTTTTT
TRBV7-6	once	-	TRBJ2-7	CASSPMNGLSYEQYF	TGTGCCAGCAGCCCGATGAACGGGTTATCCTACGAGCAGTACTTC
TRBV21-1	-	-	TRBJ2-1	CASSKEGRGGFGEQFF	TGTGCCAGCAGCAAAGAGGGGCGAGGAGGGTTTGGAGAGCAGTTCTTC
TRBV6-6	-	TRBD1	TRBJ2-7	CASSQPGQGAHEQYF	TGTGCCAGCAGCCAACCGGGACAGGGAGCCCACGAGCAGTACTTC
TRBV7-8	-	-	TRBJ1-3	CASSLEIRRNGNTIYF	TGTGCCAGCAGCTTAGAGATCAGGAGGAACGGAAACACCATATATTTT
TRBV4-2	-	TRBD1	TRBJ1-1	CASSQAEGATGNTEAFF	TGTGCCAGCAGCCAAGCAGAGGGGGCCACAGGGAACACTGAAGCTTTCTTT
TRBV28	-	-	TRBJ2-2	CASSALGPTGELFF	TGTGCCAGCAGCGCACTAGGCCCCACCGGGGAGCTGTTTTTT
TRBV11-2	-	-	TRBJ1-2	CASSAEGWYGYTF	TGTGCCAGCAGCGCCGAGGGTTGGTATGGCTACACCTTC
TRBV9	once	TRBD1	TRBJ1-5	CASSAGTGGQPQHF	TGTGCCAGCAGCGCCGGGACAGGGGGTCAGCCCCAGCATTTT
TRBV7-3	-	TRBD2	TRBJ2-2	CASSTSGTTGELFF	TGTGCCAGCAGCACTAGCGGGACGACCGGGGAGCTGTTTTTT
TRBV6-2/TRBV6-3	-	-	TRBJ2-7	CASSSPSGVALSYEQYF	TGTGCCAGCAGTTCCCCCTCCGGGGTAGCCCTTTCCTACGAGCAGTACTTC
TRBV4-3	-	-	TRBJ2-7	CASSQGGEPVYEQYF	TGCGCCAGCAGCCAAGGGGGGGAGCCGGTCTACGAGCAGTACTTC
TRBV5-4	-	-	TRBJ2-1	CASSLGPSNEQFF	TGTGCCAGCAGCTTGGGGCCTAGCAATGAGCAGTTCTTC
TRBV4-1	-	-	TRBJ1-5	CASSQESVSNQPQHF	TGCGCCAGCAGCCAAGAGTCGGTAAGCAATCAGCCCCAGCATTTT
TRBV10-3	few	-	TRBJ1-2	CAIGTTANYGYTF	TGTGCCATCGGGACAACAGCTAACTATGGCTACACCTTC
TRBV2	-	TRBD2	TRBJ2-4	CASSQTGTRGDIQYF	TGTGCCAGCAGCCAAACCGGGACTAGGGGGGACATTCAGTACTTC
TRBV7-9	-	TRBD1	TRBJ2-2	CASSLGQGPNTGELFF	TGTGCCAGCAGCTTAGGACAGGGACCGAACACCGGGGAGCTGTTTTTT
TRBV5-1	-	-	TRBJ1-3	CASSGTGRGNTIYF	TGCGCCAGCAGCGGTACAGGGCGTGGAAACACCATATATTTT
TRBV11-2	once	-	TRBJ2-5	CASSLAVGGETQYF	TGTGCCAGCAGCTTAGCGGTGGGAGGCGAGACCCAGTACTTC
TRBV3-1/TRBV3-2	once	-	TRBJ1-5	CASSQGRGNQPQHF	TGTGCCAGCAGCCAAGGCAGGGGCAATCAGCCCCAGCATTTT
TRBV4-1	once	-	TRBJ1-5	CASSQEADIGGNQPQHF	TGCGCCAGCAGCCAAGAGGCCGACATAGGTGGCAATCAGCCCCAGCATTTT
TRBV7-2	-	-	TRBJ2-7	CASSLSGTPRAYEQYF	TGTGCCAGCAGCTTGTCGGGGACACCCAGGGCGTACGAGCAGTACTTC
TRBV28	-	TRBD2	TRBJ2-1	CASRTERGSYEQFF	TGTGCCAGCAGAACCGAGCGGGGGTCGTATGAGCAGTTCTTC
TRBV4-3	once	-	TRBJ2-1	CASSQPPGNEQFF	TGCGCCAGCAGCCAACCTCCAGGGAATGAGCAGTTCTTC
TRBV27	-	TRBD1	TRBJ1-5	CASSPMDREDQPQHF	TGTGCCAGCAGCCCCATGGACAGGGAAGATCAGCCCCAGCATTTT
TRBV6-5	-	-	TRBJ1-4	CASSSPRGEKLFF	TGTGCCAGCAGTTCCCCCCGGGGAGAAAAACTGTTTTTT
TRBV19	-	-	TRBJ2-1	CASSIQGGTYNEQFF	TGTGCCAGTAGTATCCAGGGGGGTACCTACAATGAGCAGTTCTTC
TRBV14	-	-	TRBJ1-4	CASSQVVGRTNEKLFF	TGTGCCAGCAGCCAAGTTGTTGGGAGAACTAATGAAAAACTGTTTTTT
TRBV18	-	-	TRBJ2-5	CASSPRAGSHETQYF	TGTGCCAGCTCACCACGGGCAGGGTCTCACGAGACCCAGTACTTC
TRBV6-6	-	TRBD1	TRBJ1-1	CASTLDRGAEAFF	TGTGCCAGCACCCTTGACAGGGGCGCTGAAGCTTTCTTT
TRBV10-3	-	-	TRBJ2-7	CAIKSSETYEQYF	TGTGCCATCAAGAGTAGCGAAACCTACGAGCAGTACTTC
TRBV28	-	TRBD1	TRBJ2-1	CISLQGSSYNEQFF	TGTATTTCCTTACAGGGGAGCTCCTACAATGAGCAGTTCTTC
TRBV15	once	TRBD1	TRBJ2-7	CATSRERQGAYEQYF	TGTGCCACCAGCAGGGAAAGACAGGGGGCTTACGAGCAGTACTTC
TRBV6-5	-	TRBD1	TRBJ1-5	CASRDPGDRVEHF	TGTGCCAGCAGGGATCCCGGGGACAGGGTGGAGCATTTT
TRBV19	-	-	TRBJ1-1	CASKDSRGLNTEAFF	TGTGCCAGTAAGGACTCGAGAGGGTTGAACACTGAAGCTTTCTTT
TRBV7-2	once	-	TRBJ2-7	CASSQDGGAYEQYF	TGTGCCAGCAGCCAAGACGGAGGGGCCTACGAGCAGTACTTC
TRBV6-5	-	-	TRBJ1-1	CASHKRRVGNEAFF	TGTGCCAGTCACAAGCGTAGAGTTGGTAATGAAGCTTTCTTT
TRBV20-1	once	-	TRBJ1-4	CSASSPGPDRNEKLFF	TGCAGTGCTAGTTCCCCTGGTCCGGACAGAAATGAAAAACTGTTTTTT
TRBV3-1/TRBV3-2	-	TRBD2	TRBJ2-7	CASSQVAGGPDEQYF	TGTGCCAGCAGCCAAGTTGCGGGGGGGCCGGACGAGCAGTACTTC
TRBV3-1/TRBV3-2	-	TRBD1	TRBJ2-1	CASSQEGQGRGDEQFF	TGTGCCAGCAGCCAGGAAGGACAGGGCAGAGGGGATGAGCAGTTCTTC
TRBV19	-	-	TRBJ1-5	CASSEGRRNQPQHF	TGTGCCAGTAGTGAGGGCAGGCGCAATCAGCCCCAGCATTTT
TRBV28	-	-	TRBJ2-5	CASSLWGFGVLAETQYF	TGTGCCAGCAGTTTATGGGGGTTCGGGGTGTTAGCAGAGACCCAGTACTTC